A single sample is the source of the 18 T cell receptor beta chains below, sequenced in a study of cytomegalovirus exposure and HLA in healthy donors (dated by TCRdb to 2016 to 2017). To prepare the library, the immunoSEQ multiplex PCR assay was applied. Here the immuneACCESS table is served through TCRdb, limited to in-frame sequences with V and J called. Missing clones are a known gap in these copies; in checked studies unresolved V genes cover under half, and the rest lacks a known reason. The sample profile shows nearly 200,000 clones; around 84% of them were found once. The ten top clones hold under 15% of the sample. The sequenced sample consisted of PBMCs. The receptors were sampled from a woman younger than 45 in good health and CMV-seropositive.

The chain is built from TRBV6-1 and TRBJ2-7, with 9 nucleotides matching TRBD1. The CDR3 runs 15 residues. Germline loops: CDR1 MNHNS, CDR2 SASEGT. The junction had 7 bases not matched to a gene; V was cut back by 4 bases and J by 3 bases. CDR3 protein: CASSAGQGGIYEQYF. The CDR3 nucleotides read TGTGCCAGCAGTGCGGGACAGGGTGGAATCTACGAGCAGTACTTC.

The gene calls are TRBV7-6 and TRBJ2-7; TRBD2 matches 10 bases. This CDR3 is 15 amino acids long. V shed 1 base and J 4 bases; nucleotides not matched to a gene: 4. CDR1 and CDR2 (germline): SGHVS, FNYEAQ. CDR3 sequence (DNA): TGTGCCAGCAGCTTAGGAGGAGCGGGAGGGTACGAGCAGTACTTC. Protein product: CASSLGGAGGYEQYF.

In its sample, this clone was seen once. V and J are TRBV15 and TRBJ1-2; D possibly corresponds to TRBD1 (5 bases). V was shortened by 0 bases and J by 7 bases, with 18 bases between the two germline ends. Looked up from germline, CDR1 is LNHNV and CDR2 is YYDKDF (reference sequence). The CDR3 runs 16 residues. The CDR3 spells CATSREVTARLSGYTF. The CDR3 nucleotides read TGTGCCACCAGCAGAGAGGTGACAGCCCGTCTTAGTGGCTACACCTTC. Filled out from reference TRBV15 and TRBJ1-2, the complete variable domain reads DAMVIQNPRYQVTQFGKPVTLSCSQTLNHNVMYWYQQKSSQAPKLLFHYYDKDFNNEADTPDNFQSRRPNTSFCFLDIRSPGLGDTAMYLCATSREVTARLSGYTFGSGTRLTVV.

The CDR3 DNA follows: TGTGCCAGCAGTGATCATACTAGCGTCACCGGGGAGCTGTTTTTT. Its translation: CASSDHTSVTGELFF. The chain joins TRBV25-1 to TRBJ2-2; 7 bases are a match to TRBD2. CDR1 is MGHDK and CDR2 is SYGVNS in the germline V gene. The V and J ends lost 3 bases and 4 bases, in that order; junction bases with no gene match: 5. The CDR3 loop spans 15 amino acids.

The V call is TRBV2, the J call TRBJ1-1, with TRBD1 as a possible D gene (6 bases). V gave up 8 bases and J gave up 4 bases, with 17 bases separating them. This CDR3 is built from 14 residues. Germline values: CDR1 SNHLY, CDR2 FYNNEI. The CDR3 region is CASRVLGAVTEAFF. As DNA, the CDR3 is TGTGCCAGCCGGGTTCTGGGGGCGGTCACTGAAGCTTTCTTT.

This chain joins TRBV27 and TRBJ2-1, with TRBD1 matching over 10 bases. The trim removed 6 bases at V and 4 bases at J, leaving 9 bases unmatched. The CDR3 consists of 16 residues. Germline CDR1 MNHEY, CDR2 SMNVEV (reference sequence). The DNA for the CDR3 is TGTGCCAGCAGGACACCAGACAGGGGGCCGTACAATGAGCAGTTCTTC. Protein product: CASRTPDRGPYNEQFF.

The rearrangement links TRBV23-1 to TRBJ2-7, with 7 bases that match TRBD2. TRBV23-1 is assigned to the ORF class and has an uncertain function. There are 16 residues in the CDR3. With V trimmed by 3 bases and J by 6 bases, 14 bases remained unmatched. CDR3 DNA sequence: TGCGCCAGCAGTCAGCAAGAGGGACCCCGGGAGGCCGAGCAGTACTTC. Residues: CASSQQEGPREAEQYF.

This chain uses TRBV28 with TRBJ2-7; D may be TRBD1 (5 bases). Germline V lookup: CDR1 MDHEN, CDR2 SYDVKM. The CDR3 contains 15 residues. V was clipped by 5 bases and J by 1 base, with 15 bases between them. Here the CDR3 DNA reads TGTGCCAGCAGTAGCCCCCAGGGTGGGTCCTACGAGCAGTACTTC. Protein: CASSSPQGGSYEQYF.

This chain uses TRBV5-1 with TRBJ2-3, with 9 bases matching TRBD2. The CDR3 length is 14 residues. The germline CDR1 and CDR2 sequences are SGHRS and YFSETQ. Germline trimming cut 2 bases from V and 4 bases from J; bases unmatched to any gene: 2. The CDR3 sequence is CASSFSGSPDTQYF. CDR3 DNA: TGCGCCAGCAGCTTTAGCGGGAGCCCAGATACGCAGTATTTT. The variable domain in full, completed from reference TRBV5-1 and TRBJ2-3, reads KAGVTQTPRYLIKTRGQQVTLSCSPISGHRSVSWYQQTPGQGLQFLFEYFSETQRNKGNFPGRFSGRQFSNSRSEMNVSTLELGDSALYLCASSFSGSPDTQYFGPGTRLTVL.

The chain uses TRBV6-1 and TRBJ1-1; D is perhaps TRBD1 (5 bases). From germline, CDR1 is MNHNS and CDR2 SASEGT. V lost 8 bases, J lost 1 base, and 11 bases lay in between. There are 13 residues in the CDR3. The CDR3 here is CASSTDPNTEAFF. The CDR3, as DNA: TGTGCCAGCTCGACAGACCCGAACACTGAAGCTTTCTTT.

The chain is built from TRBV6-1 and TRBJ1-2; the D gene is possibly TRBD1 (5 bases). The germline gives CDR1 MNHNS, CDR2 SASEGT. CDR3 length: 14 amino acids. The V end was cut by 2 bases, the J end by 4 bases, with 11 bases between. CDR3 residues: CASSEPGRTYGYTF. As DNA, the CDR3 is TGTGCCAGCAGTGAACCAGGGCGTACCTATGGCTACACCTTC.

The genes are TRBV18 and TRBJ2-5; 9 nucleotides line up with TRBD1. CDR1 is KGHSH and CDR2 is LQKENI in the germline V gene. Trimming took 6 bases from V and 2 from J; bases not matched to a gene: 4. The CDR3 length is 14 residues. CDR3 coding DNA: TGTGCCAGCTCCCCCGGACAGGGGCAAGAGACCCAGTACTTC. Protein product: CASSPGQGQETQYF.

This chain joins TRBV7-8 and TRBJ2-7; TRBD1 agrees at 8 bases. CDR1 and CDR2 from the germline V gene are SGHVS and FQNEAQ. This CDR3 is built from 13 residues. The V segment lost 3 bases and the J segment 6 bases; nucleotides outside the gene matches: 4. The CDR3 DNA is TGTGCCAGCAGCTTCTCGGACAGGGCCGAGCAGTACTTC. Residues: CASSFSDRAEQYF.

In DNA form, the CDR3 reads TGTGCCAGCAGCGTAATAAGCGGGAGTAATGAGCAGTTCTTC. It specifies CASSVISGSNEQFF. The rearrangement uses TRBV9 and TRBJ2-1, with 8 bases fitting TRBD2. The CDR3 length is 14 residues. The J segment lost 7 bases and the V segment lost 1 base, leaving 4 bases of the junction unmatched. Germline values: CDR1 SGDLS, CDR2 YYNGEE.

This clone was seen more than once but under ten times. The rearrangement uses TRBV2 and TRBJ2-7; 7 bases fit TRBD1. Trimming at V came to 3 bases and at J to 2 bases, leaving 7 bases not matched to a gene. Germline lookup yields CDR1 SNHLY and CDR2 FYNNEI. The CDR3 loop spans 15 amino acids. The CDR3 DNA is TGTGCCAGCAGTGATCCGGGACAGAGCCCCTACGAGCAGTACTTC. Its translation is CASSDPGQSPYEQYF.

The CDR3 is CASSLGLAGATDTQYF. DNA of the CDR3: TGTGCCAGCAGCTTGGGACTAGCGGGAGCAACAGATACGCAGTATTTT. The V gene is TRBV5-8, the J gene TRBJ2-3, with 12 bases identical to TRBD2. With 0 bases clipped from V and 3 bases from J, the junction kept 2 bases outside the gene matches. The length of the CDR3 is 16 residues. The germline V gene has CDR1 SGHTS and CDR2 YDEGEE.

On this clone itself: Sequence at one end of the junction differs from germline and may be a read error. This sequence joins TRBV30 and TRBJ2-5; 14 bases align to TRBD2. Germline loops: CDR1 GTSNPN, CDR2 SVGIG (reference sequence). The CDR3 loop spans 14 amino acids. Written as DNA, the CDR3 is TGTGCCTGGAGATCGGGACTAGCGGGAGTTACCCAGCACTTC. Translated, it gives CAWRSGLAGVTQHF. The whole variable domain, remainder taken from reference TRBV30 and TRBJ2-5, is SQTIHQWPATLVQPVGSPLSLECTVEGTSNPNLYWYRQAAGRGLQLLFYSVGIGQISSEVPQNLSASRPQDRQFILSSKKLLLSDSGFYLCAWRSGLAGVTQHFGPGTRLLVL.

The rearrangement uses TRBV25-1 and TRBJ1-1; TRBD1 might be the D (5 bases). Per the germline V gene, CDR1 is MGHDK and CDR2 is SYGVNS. This CDR3 has 16 residues. The V gene lost 1 base and the J gene lost 5 bases, with 17 bases spanning the gap. The CDR3 region has the DNA TGTGCCAGCAGTGAATTGGGGCTTATGGTCGAAACTGAAGCTTTCTTT. Encoded protein: CASSELGLMVETEAFF.